Each of the 5 T cell receptor beta chains below was sequenced from the same sample in a study of cytomegalovirus exposure and HLA in healthy donors. Primers: 60 Vbeta forward and 13 Jbeta reverse. Clones were sequenced by immunoSEQ multiplex PCR, and TCRdb holds only the in-frame ones, with some missing. Among over 150,000 clones listed, just over 75% were seen once. The sequenced sample consisted of PBMCs. The receptors stem from an older woman in good health and CMV-seropositive.

This clone was counted only a few times. The chain carries TRBV7-2 and TRBJ2-7; a weak D match, TRBD2 (6 bases). The germline V gene has CDR1 SGHTA and CDR2 FQGNSA. Trimming removed 3 bases at V and 3 bases at J, with 9 bases between. The CDR3 runs to 13 residues. CDR3 region: CASSLGLNYEQYF. As DNA, the CDR3 is TGTGCCAGCAGCTTGGGACTCAACTACGAGCAGTACTTC.

The chain links TRBV30 to TRBJ1-2; TRBD1 is a possible D gene (5 bases). Trimming removed 1 base from V and 2 bases from J, with 5 bases in between. The CDR3 length is 12 residues. Germline CDR1 and CDR2: GTSNPN and SVGIG (reference sequence). The CDR3 is CAWSGQNYGYTF. The CDR3 DNA is TGTGCCTGGAGTGGACAGAACTATGGCTACACCTTC.

This clone was recorded once. The rearrangement joins TRBV9 to TRBJ1-1; 8 bases match TRBD1. The ends lost 2 bases at V and 1 base at J; junction bases unmatched: 1. Germline V gives CDR1 SGDLS, CDR2 YYNGEE. There are 14 residues in the CDR3. CDR3 sequence (DNA): TGTGCCAGCAGCGTGACAGGGGCGAACACTGAAGCTTTCTTT. This codes for CASSVTGANTEAFF. Full variable domain (rest looked up from reference TRBV9 and TRBJ1-1): DSGVTQTPKHLITATGQRVTLRCSPRSGDLSVYWYQQSLDQGLQFLIQYYNGEERAKGNILERFSAQQFPDLHSELNLSSLELGDSALYFCASSVTGANTEAFFGQGTRLTVV.

CDR3 nucleotides: TGCGCCAGCAGCTTGGCCGGGGTCGGTGCGGGAGCCAACGAGCAGTACTTC. It translates to CASSLAGVGAGANEQYF. This chain uses TRBV5-1 with TRBJ2-7, with 7 bases lining up with TRBD2. CDR1 SGHRS and CDR2 YFSETQ come from the germline V gene. With 0 bases clipped from V and 5 bases from J, the junction kept 14 bases outside the gene matches. The CDR3 runs 17 residues.

The table lists this clone with a few counts. This chain connects TRBV19 to TRBJ2-5; 10 positions agree with TRBD2. The CDR3 has 14 amino acids. Germline CDR1 is LNHDA and CDR2 is SQIVND (reference sequence). V was pared by 4 bases and J by 5 bases, with 4 bases of the junction left unmatched. This CDR3 reads CASSKREGRETQYF. The CDR3 bases are TGTGCCAGTAGTAAGCGGGAGGGCCGGGAGACCCAGTACTTC.